Listed below are T cell receptor beta chains from one sample, sequenced in a study of control samples from healthy donors and cancer patients. Repertoires were generated with immunoSEQ multiplex PCR, while TCRdb's copy carries only in-frame clones and drops some. The sample yields about 73,000 clones, approximately 84% seen once. Sequenced input: blood. The receptors here all came from a woman aged 45-60 years in good health. The CDR3 runs from the conserved cysteine through the conserved F or W. The order of the fields is V gene, clone size, J gene, D gene, CDR3 protein, CDR3 DNA. The D gene is left open where the match is weak. Only some rows state a clone size, as once, few, many or a class for expanded clones.

>TRBV3-1/TRBV3-2|-|TRBJ1-5|-
CASSQDRAQPQHF
TGTGCCAGCAGCCAAGACAGGGCTCAGCCCCAGCATTTT
>TRBV7-9|-|TRBJ1-2|-
CASSLGRKGYGYTF
TGTGCCAGCAGCTTGGGGAGAAAGGGCTATGGCTACACCTTC
>TRBV11-2|-|TRBJ2-1|TRBD2
CASRVAGGVDEQFF
TGTGCCAGCCGCGTAGCGGGAGGGGTGGATGAGCAGTTCTTC
>TRBV9|-|TRBJ1-6|-
CASSPNFYNSPLHF
TGTGCCAGCAGCCCCAATTTCTATAATTCACCCCTCCACTTT
>TRBV3-1/TRBV3-2|-|TRBJ2-5|TRBD2
CASRGSGRETETQYF
TGTGCCAGCAGGGGTAGCGGGAGGGAGACAGAGACCCAGTACTTC
>TRBV19|-|TRBJ1-5|TRBD1
CASSMGTANNQPQHF
TGTGCCAGTAGTATGGGGACAGCAAACAATCAGCCCCAGCATTTT
>TRBV29-1|-|TRBJ2-7|-
CSVRPPGSYEQYF
TGCAGCGTACGGCCCCCGGGATCCTACGAGCAGTACTTC
>TRBV10-3|once|TRBJ1-5|-
CATTPDSGNQPQHF
TGTGCCACCACCCCCGACAGTGGCAATCAGCCCCAGCATTTT
>TRBV5-1|-|TRBJ2-1|TRBD2
CASSSTSGSGNEQFF
TGCGCCAGCAGCTCGACTAGCGGGAGTGGGAATGAGCAGTTCTTC
>TRBV5-1|-|TRBJ2-3|-
CASSLVIGQRDTDTQYF
TGCGCCAGCAGCTTGGTCATCGGACAGCGAGACACAGATACGCAGTATTTT
>TRBV3-1/TRBV3-2|once|TRBJ2-7|-
CASSPRLDYEQYF
TGTGCCAGCAGCCCTCGACTAGATTACGAGCAGTACTTC
>TRBV4-1|-|TRBJ2-1|-
CARPCTGWGAGSFYNEQFF
TGCGCCAGGCCGTGTACAGGGTGGGGAGCGGGATCTTTCTACAATGAGCAGTTCTTC
>TRBV29-1|-|TRBJ1-1|TRBD1
CSGGTGGTEAFF
TGCAGCGGCGGGACAGGTGGGACTGAAGCTTTCTTT
>TRBV19|-|TRBJ1-1|-
CASSRDSGKAFF
TGTGCCAGTAGTAGGGACTCGGGAAAAGCTTTCTTT
>TRBV29-1|-|TRBJ2-2|TRBD2
CSVEPLAGGVGELFF
TGCAGCGTTGAACCCCTAGCGGGAGGGGTCGGGGAGCTGTTTTTT
>TRBV5-1|-|TRBJ2-1|-
CASSLGTRDNNEQFF
TGCGCCAGCAGCTTGGGGACTAGGGACAACAATGAGCAGTTCTTC
>TRBV29-1|once|TRBJ2-7|-
CSVASLVGYEQYF
TGCAGCGTTGCTTCCCTAGTGGGCTACGAGCAGTACTTC
>TRBV6-1|once|TRBJ2-3|-
CASSEGNWATDTQYF
TGTGCCAGCAGTGAGGGAAATTGGGCCACAGATACGCAGTATTTT
>TRBV7-2|-|TRBJ1-4|-
CASSLSSATNEKLFF
TGTGCCAGCAGCCTGTCCTCTGCAACTAATGAAAAACTGTTTTTT
>TRBV27|-|TRBJ2-7|TRBD2
CASSLWGGEQYF
TGTGCCAGCAGTTTATGGGGGGGCGAGCAGTACTTC
>TRBV9|-|TRBJ2-3|-
CASSVWTDNTDTQYF
TGTGCCAGCAGCGTATGGACAGACAACACAGATACGCAGTATTTT
>TRBV5-1|once|TRBJ1-1|-
CASSRDSADTEAFF
TGCGCCAGCAGCCGAGACAGCGCGGACACTGAAGCTTTCTTT
>TRBV28|-|TRBJ2-5|TRBD2
CASSPAALAGGRETQYF
TGTGCCAGCAGTCCCGCCGCACTAGCGGGAGGGAGAGAGACCCAGTACTTC
>TRBV6-6|-|TRBJ1-1|-
CASSYAGNTEAFF
TGTGCCAGCAGTTACGCTGGGAACACTGAAGCTTTCTTT
>TRBV11-2|once|TRBJ2-2|-
CASSFGSYTGELFF
TGTGCCAGCAGCTTTGGCAGTTACACCGGGGAGCTGTTTTTT
>TRBV2|-|TRBJ1-2|-
CASRGDPVEGYTF
TGTGCCAGCAGAGGGGACCCGGTCGAAGGCTACACCTTC
>TRBV18|-|TRBJ1-5|-
CASSLSPNGNQPQHF
TGTGCCAGCTCATTAAGCCCGAACGGCAATCAGCCCCAGCATTTT